Shown below are 25 T cell receptor beta chains from a single sample sequenced in a study of STAT3 mutations in large granular lymphocyte leukemia. General study findings and limits: Every T-LGLL patient had at least one immunodominant TCRbeta clonotype.

For these receptors, no antigen is known. The assay was immunoSEQ multiplex PCR, and TCRdb's table has in-frame clones only and misses some. The repertoire includes thousands of clones, roughly 71% of them detected once, and around 29% sits in the top ten. The sample was peripheral blood mononuclear cells. The receptors were sampled from a man in his fifties or sixties with T-cell large granular lymphocyte leukemia. Some clones in this sample may be carry-over from other donors' samples.

This chain links TRBV5-6 with TRBJ2-5; TRBD2 aligns across 10 bases. Germline-derived CDR1 and CDR2 are SGHDT and YYEEEE. The V segment lost 2 bases and the J segment 3 bases; nucleotides outside the gene matches: 1. The CDR3 has 14 residues. This chain's CDR3 is CASSFGTSEETQYF. The DNA for the CDR3 is TGTGCCAGCAGCTTTGGGACTAGCGAAGAGACCCAGTACTTC.

The chain is built from TRBV18 and TRBJ1-5, with D unresolved. Germline CDR1 KGHSH, CDR2 LQKENI. Trimming left V 6 bases short and J 4 bases short, with 13 bases between. The length of the CDR3 is 14 residues. The CDR3 region has the DNA TGTGCCAGCTCTCCGCCATTAGCAAATCAGCCCCAGCATTTT. This encodes CASSPPLANQPQHF.

CDR3 residues: CASSFDRANYEQYF. Written as DNA, the CDR3 is TGTGCCAGCAGCTTCGACAGGGCCAACTACGAGCAGTACTTC. The chain is built from TRBV13 and TRBJ2-7; TRBD1 aligns across 7 bases. Germline V gives CDR1 PRHDT, CDR2 FYEKMQ (reference sequence). J gave up 3 bases and V 3 bases, and 5 bases lay outside the gene matches. The CDR3 totals 14 residues. The variable domain in full, completed from reference TRBV13 and TRBJ2-7, reads AAGVIQSPRHLIKEKRETATLKCYPIPRHDTVYWYQQGPGQDPQFLISFYEKMQSDKGSIPDRFSAQQFSDYHSELNMSSLELGDSALYFCASSFDRANYEQYFGPGTRLTVT.

The chain recombines TRBV15 with TRBJ2-3; D call uncertain. The CDR3 sequence is 13 residues long. V lost 3 bases and J 2 bases, leaving 6 bases between the germline ends. The germline CDR1 and CDR2 sequences are LNHNV and YYDKDF (reference sequence). This chain's CDR3 is CATSRRNTDTQYF. The CDR3, as DNA: TGTGCCACCAGCAGGAGGAACACAGATACGCAGTATTTT.

The chain combines TRBV25-1 with TRBJ2-3; no reliable D call. This CDR3 region has 14 residues. V was clipped by 4 bases and J by 0 bases, with 8 bases between them. The germline V gene encodes CDR1 MGHDK and CDR2 SYGVNS. CDR3 loop: CASSVSSSTDTQYF. The CDR3 DNA reads TGTGCCAGCAGTGTATCTTCTAGCACAGATACGCAGTATTTT. Based on the CDR3 plus reference TRBV25-1 and TRBJ2-3, the full variable domain is EADIYQTPRYLVIGTGKKITLECSQTMGHDKMYWYQQDPGMELHLIHYSYGVNSTEKGDLSSESTVSRIRTEHFPLTLESARPSHTSQYLCASSVSSSTDTQYFGPGTRLTVL.

The chain recombines TRBV5-1 with TRBJ2-5; possibly TRBD2 for D (5 bases). The V gene lost 4 bases and the J gene lost 5 bases, with 6 bases spanning the gap. The CDR3 has 11 residues. From germline, CDR1 is SGHRS and CDR2 YFSETQ. CDR3 DNA sequence: TGCGCCAGCAGCCCGGGGGAGACCCAGTACTTC. Translating gives CASSPGETQYF.

The chain has TRBV7-7 and TRBJ2-3, with a weak D call TRBD1 (5 bases). CDR1 and CDR2 from the germline V gene are SSHAT and FNYEAQ (reference sequence). V dropped 1 base and J dropped 3 bases, with 8 bases sitting between them. This CDR3 comprises 14 residues. DNA for the CDR3: TGTGCCAGCAGCTTAGATGGACAAACAGATACGCAGTATTTT. Translating gives CASSLDGQTDTQYF.

This sequence joins TRBV4-3 and TRBJ2-3; no clear D gene. Germline V gene sequence: CDR1 LGHNA, CDR2 YSLEER. Trimming left V 0 bases short and J 4 bases short, with 8 bases between. The CDR3 totals 14 residues. CDR3 bases: TGCGCCAGCAGCCAAGAAGACGGTCCAGATACGCAGTATTTT. Translated, it gives CASSQEDGPDTQYF.

The rearrangement links TRBV6-6 to TRBJ2-7, with D unresolved. Trimming shortened V by 6 bases and J by 4 bases, and 13 bases separated the two germline ends. The CDR3 spans 13 residues. CDR1 is MNHNY and CDR2 is SVGAGI in the germline V gene (reference sequence). CDR3 protein: CASRPGLLYEQYF. Written as DNA, the CDR3 is TGTGCCAGCAGACCGGGTCTCTTGTACGAGCAGTACTTC.

The J gene is TRBJ1-1, the V gene TRBV30; D not certain. V lost 7 bases and J lost 0, with 12 bases in between. The CDR3 has 13 residues. Germline V CDR1 and CDR2: GTSNPN, SVGIG (reference sequence). CDR3 in amino acids: CASEDGLNTEAFF. The CDR3 DNA sequence: TGTGCCTCTGAGGACGGATTGAACACTGAAGCTTTCTTT. Filled out from reference TRBV30 and TRBJ1-1, the complete variable domain reads SQTIHQWPATLVQPVGSPLSLECTVEGTSNPNLYWYRQAAGRGLQLLFYSVGIGQISSEVPQNLSASRPQDRQFILSSKKLLLSDSGFYLCASEDGLNTEAFFGQGTRLTVV.

The chain combines TRBV5-1 with TRBJ2-7, with 8 nucleotides matching TRBD2. The CDR3 has 14 amino acids. The J segment lost 4 bases and the V segment lost 6 bases, leaving 9 bases of the junction unmatched. Germline V gene data show CDR1 as SGHRS and CDR2 as YFSETQ. In DNA form, the CDR3 reads TGCGCCAGCACCCTCGGGGGGGGCGGGTACGAGCAGTACTTC. Translation gives CASTLGGGGYEQYF.

J is TRBJ2-7 and V is TRBV5-4, with D perhaps TRBD2 (7 bases). Germline V CDR1 and CDR2: SGHNT, YYREEE (reference sequence). The CDR3 runs 14 residues. With 5 bases removed from V and 1 base from J, the gap between germline ends came to 13 bases. The CDR3 nucleotides read TGTGCCAGCAGTTTCAAGGGGGGGTCCTACGAGCAGTACTTC. This gives the protein CASSFKGGSYEQYF.

The chain recombines TRBV25-1 with TRBJ2-5; D unresolved. The CDR3 runs to 13 residues. Germline loops: CDR1 MGHDK, CDR2 SYGVNS. Between the trimmed V and J ends, which lost 7 bases and 2 bases, there was a span of 11 bases. CDR3 coding DNA: TGTGCCAGCACTACAGAAGAACAAGAGACCCAGTACTTC. Protein sequence: CASTTEEQETQYF.

This clone was observed a few times. The chain joins TRBV30 to TRBJ1-1; D remains unclear. Trimming pared 0 bases from V and 0 bases from J, leaving 8 bases between. CDR1 GTSNPN and CDR2 SVGIG come from the germline V gene (reference sequence). The CDR3 runs to 14 residues. The CDR3, as DNA: TGTGCCTGGAGTGTATCGGGAGTGAACACTGAAGCTTTCTTT. It encodes CAWSVSGVNTEAFF. The full variable domain, in which reference TRBV30 and TRBJ1-1 provide the parts outside the CDR3, is SQTIHQWPATLVQPVGSPLSLECTVEGTSNPNLYWYRQAAGRGLQLLFYSVGIGQISSEVPQNLSASRPQDRQFILSSKKLLLSDSGFYLCAWSVSGVNTEAFFGQGTRLTVV.

V and J are TRBV6-1 and TRBJ1-3; D unresolved. Trimming removed 3 bases at V and 4 bases at J, with 19 bases between. Germline V gives CDR1 MNHNS, CDR2 SASEGT. The CDR3 has 17 residues. CDR3 in amino acids: CASSDEGVQAPGNTIYF. The CDR3 nucleotides read TGTGCCAGCAGTGATGAGGGAGTTCAGGCTCCCGGAAACACCATATATTTT.

A few counts support this clone. This CDR3 is CASSVGVGTSAEQYF. For the CDR3, the DNA is TGTGCCAGCAGCGTAGGGGTAGGGACTAGCGCCGAGCAGTACTTC. The rearrangement uses TRBV9 and TRBJ2-7; TRBD2 aligns across 10 bases. CDR1 is SGDLS, CDR2 YYNGEE, per germline. CDR3 size: 15 residues. The trim removed 0 bases at V and 6 bases at J, leaving 6 bases unmatched.

This rearrangement joins TRBV27 to TRBJ1-4; tentative D call: TRBD1 (6 bases). Germline assignment: CDR1 MNHEY and CDR2 SMNVEV (reference sequence). The CDR3 length is 15 residues. V lost 6 bases and J 8 bases, leaving 19 bases between the germline ends. CDR3 sequence (DNA): TGTGCCAGCAGACCCACCACAGGGTTGGACGAAAAACTGTTTTTT. Translated: CASRPTTGLDEKLFF.

The chain is built from TRBV7-9 and TRBJ1-5; no clear D gene. Trimming left V 4 bases short and J 2 bases short, with 15 bases between. Germline V gene sequence: CDR1 SEHNR, CDR2 FQNEAQ (reference sequence). This CDR3 is built from 16 residues. CDR3 amino acids: CASSSPSGFGNQPQHF. Here the CDR3 DNA reads TGTGCCAGCAGCTCCCCGTCGGGATTCGGCAATCAGCCCCAGCATTTT.

The V and J genes are TRBV5-4 and TRBJ1-2; 9 positions match TRBD1. Germline lookup yields CDR1 SGHNT and CDR2 YYREEE (reference sequence). V was pared by 0 bases and J by 4 bases, with 10 bases of the junction left unmatched. CDR3 size: 17 residues. The CDR3 loop reads CASSLALGGQGPYGYTF. The CDR3 nucleotides are TGTGCCAGCAGCTTGGCCCTAGGGGGACAGGGACCCTATGGCTACACCTTC.

The chain couples TRBV27 to TRBJ2-7, with TRBD1 as a possible D gene (6 bases). The CDR3 is made up of 13 amino acids. V lost 7 bases and J lost 0, with 10 bases in between. Germline CDR1 and CDR2: MNHEY and SMNVEV (reference sequence). The CDR3 DNA is TGTGCCAGCAAGGGACACTACTCCTACGAGCAGTACTTC. Translated: CASKGHYSYEQYF.

The V call is TRBV13, the J call TRBJ2-5; D may be TRBD2 (5 bases). There are 15 residues in the CDR3. Trimming took off 4 bases at V and 4 bases at J, with 16 bases between the two ends. From germline, CDR1 is PRHDT and CDR2 FYEKMQ (reference sequence). This CDR3 is CASSSTLSGGETQYF. As DNA, the CDR3 is TGTGCCAGCAGCTCGACCCTGTCCGGAGGAGAGACCCAGTACTTC.

The chain has TRBV7-9 and TRBJ2-3, with D hard to call. The ends were cut back, 4 bases at V and 2 bases at J, with 4 bases in the middle. CDR1 is SEHNR and CDR2 is FQNEAQ in the germline V gene (reference sequence). The CDR3 runs to 12 residues. The CDR3 DNA sequence: TGTGCCAGCAGCTCCCTCACAGATACGCAGTATTTT. This encodes CASSSLTDTQYF.

Regarding this clone: Germline and junction disagree at one end, which may indicate a read error. The chain joins TRBV5-1 to TRBJ2-4; 11 positions match TRBD1. Germline CDR1 reads SGHRS; CDR2 reads YFSETQ. The CDR3 sequence is 13 residues long. CDR3 sequence reads: CASSLEAPGQGVF. For the CDR3, the DNA is TGCGCCAGCAGCTTGGAGGCCCCGGGACAGGGGGTCTTC.

The rearrangement links TRBV29-1 to TRBJ2-1, with D unclear. The CDR3 contains 14 residues. The V end lost 0 bases, the J end lost 0 bases, and 6 bases lay between the germline ends. Germline V gene sequence: CDR1 SQVTM, CDR2 ANQGSEA. CDR3 amino acids: CSVEDSSSYNEQFF. CDR3 sequence (DNA): TGCAGCGTTGAAGATTCAAGCTCCTACAATGAGCAGTTCTTC.

V usage is TRBV29-1 and J usage is TRBJ1-2; D gene unclear. CDR1 SQVTM and CDR2 ANQGSEA come from the germline V gene. Trimming removed 8 bases at V and 2 bases at J, with 9 bases between. The CDR3 covers 11 residues. CDR3 amino acids: CSLWENYGYTF. The CDR3 DNA reads as TGCAGCCTCTGGGAGAACTATGGCTACACCTTC.